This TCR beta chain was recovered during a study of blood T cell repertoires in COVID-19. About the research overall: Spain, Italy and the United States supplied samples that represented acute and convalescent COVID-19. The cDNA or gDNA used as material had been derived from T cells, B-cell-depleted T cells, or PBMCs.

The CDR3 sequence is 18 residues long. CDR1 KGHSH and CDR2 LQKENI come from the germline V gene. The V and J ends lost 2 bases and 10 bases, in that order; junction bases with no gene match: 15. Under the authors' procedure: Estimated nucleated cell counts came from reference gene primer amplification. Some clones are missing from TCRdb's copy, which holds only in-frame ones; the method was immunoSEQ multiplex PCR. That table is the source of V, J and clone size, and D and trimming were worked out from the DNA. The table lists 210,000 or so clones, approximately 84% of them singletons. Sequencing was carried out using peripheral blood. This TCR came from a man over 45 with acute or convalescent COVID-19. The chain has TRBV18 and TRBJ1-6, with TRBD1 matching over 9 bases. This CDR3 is CASSPGSPAGTGRSPLHF. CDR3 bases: TGTGCCAGCTCACCAGGGTCCCCCGCCGGGACAGGGCGATCACCCCTCCACTTT.